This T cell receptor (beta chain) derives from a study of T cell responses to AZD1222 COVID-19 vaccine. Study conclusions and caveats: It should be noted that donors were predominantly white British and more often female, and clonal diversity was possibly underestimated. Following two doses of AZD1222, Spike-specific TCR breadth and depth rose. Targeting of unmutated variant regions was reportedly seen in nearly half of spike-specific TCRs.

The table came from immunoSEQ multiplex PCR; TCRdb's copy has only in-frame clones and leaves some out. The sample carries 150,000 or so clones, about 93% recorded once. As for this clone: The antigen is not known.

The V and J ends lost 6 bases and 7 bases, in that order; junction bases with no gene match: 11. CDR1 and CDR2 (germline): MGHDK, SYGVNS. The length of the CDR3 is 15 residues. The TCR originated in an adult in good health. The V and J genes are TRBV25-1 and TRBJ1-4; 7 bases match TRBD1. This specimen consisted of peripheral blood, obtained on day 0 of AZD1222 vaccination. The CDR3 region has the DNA TGTGCCAGCAGGGTTAAAGGGGGCAGTAGTGAAAAACTGTTTTTT. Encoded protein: CASRVKGGSSEKLFF. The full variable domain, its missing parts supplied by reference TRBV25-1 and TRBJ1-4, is EADIYQTPRYLVIGTGKKITLECSQTMGHDKMYWYQQDPGMELHLIHYSYGVNSTEKGDLSSESTVSRIRTEHFPLTLESARPSHTSQYLCASRVKGGSSEKLFFGSGTQLSVL.